The next 32 T cell receptor beta chains were all read from a single sample in a study of CD8 T cells in Susac syndrome. An amount of RNA that ranged from about 0.45 to 1 ug was reverse transcribed with random hexamers. MiXCR, applied by TCRdb to the immunoSEQ multiplex PCR reads, yields one record per CDR3 protein. The data hold some 130,000 distinct CDR3 sequences, with roughly 80% observed a single time. Sequenced sample: CD8+ T cells from PBMCs. The receptors here all came from a human donor with multiple sclerosis.

In DNA, the CDR3 is TGTGCCAGTAGATCGATGGAGGTCGCTGAAGCTTTCTTT. This gives the protein CASRSMEVAEAFF. The chain couples TRBV19 to TRBJ1-1; D unclear. This CDR3 is built from 13 residues. The V end was cut by 6 bases, the J end by 6 bases, with 14 bases between. Germline V lookup: CDR1 LNHDA, CDR2 SQIVND (reference sequence).

V and J are TRBV5-1 and TRBJ1-2; D gene ambiguous. With 4 bases removed from V and 3 bases from J, the gap between germline ends came to 16 bases. This CDR3 is built from 15 residues. Looked up from germline, CDR1 is SGHRS and CDR2 is YFSETQ. The chain's CDR3 is CASSRKLAADYGYTF. CDR3 bases: TGCGCCAGCAGCCGTAAACTGGCGGCAGACTATGGCTACACCTTC.

This clonotype has more than one count but fewer than ten. The chain couples TRBV6-1 to TRBJ2-7; D is perhaps TRBD1 (6 bases). Trimming removed 5 bases from V and 3 bases from J, with 17 bases in between. CDR1 and CDR2 (germline): MNHNS, SASEGT. The CDR3 extends over 15 amino acids. CDR3 region: CASSPLNSQGYEQYF. The CDR3 coding sequence is TGTGCCAGCAGTCCGTTGAATTCACAGGGCTACGAGCAGTACTTC.

The V call is TRBV27, the J call TRBJ2-7; possibly TRBD2 for D (5 bases). CDR1 is MNHEY, CDR2 SMNVEV, per germline (reference sequence). V was cut by 6 bases and J by 4 bases, with 25 bases left in between. This CDR3 is built from 17 residues. The CDR3 region has the DNA TGTGCCAGCAGCAGGAATATATTGCGGGCGAAGTTATACGAGCAGTACGTC. Translated, it gives CASSRNILRAKLYEQYV.

On this clonotype itself: One end of the junction varies from germline; a read error may be responsible. The V and J genes are TRBV30 and TRBJ1-1, with 12 bases fitting TRBD1. Germline V gives CDR1 GTSNPN, CDR2 SVGIG (reference sequence). This CDR3 has 19 residues. This CDR3 reads CAWGGQGAYPHMGNTETFF. In DNA, the CDR3 is TGTGCCTGGGGGGGACAGGGGGCATACCCCCATATGGGGAACACTGAAACTTTCTTT.

This sequence joins TRBV12-3 or TRBV12-4 and TRBJ2-7, with D perhaps matching TRBD1 (5 bases). This CDR3 comprises 12 residues. V lost 6 bases and J 3 bases, leaving 9 bases between the germline ends. CDR3 sequence (DNA): TGTGCCAGCAGCAAAGACAGCTACGAGCAGTACTTC. It encodes CASSKDSYEQYF.

The chain couples TRBV6-1 to TRBJ2-7; a weak D match, TRBD1 (5 bases). Looked up from germline, CDR1 is MNHNS and CDR2 is SASEGT. The CDR3 consists of 12 residues. Trimming left V 7 bases short and J 8 bases short, with 15 bases between. CDR3 sequence reads: CASNRGRQKQYF. The CDR3 coding sequence is TGTGCCAGCAACCGAGGCCGACAGAAGCAGTACTTC.

The chain combines TRBV2 with TRBJ1-1; D is uncertain. This CDR3 is built from 13 residues. Trimming cost V 9 bases and J 0 bases, with 11 bases left between them. The V gene's germline CDR1 is SNHLY and CDR2 FYNNEI. The chain's CDR3 is CASMGKMNTEAFF. The CDR3 bases are TGTGCCAGTATGGGCAAGATGAACACTGAAGCTTTCTTT.

CDR3 in DNA: TGTGCCAGCAGTTCCCCGGACAGAGTCTTACTAAATTATGGCTACACCTTC. This gives the protein CASSSPDRVLLNYGYTF. The rearrangement links TRBV6-5 to TRBJ1-2; a weak D match, TRBD1 (6 bases). The V gene lost 4 bases and the J gene lost 5 bases, with 23 bases spanning the gap. Germline CDR1 MNHEY, CDR2 SVGAGI. This CDR3 contains 17 residues.

DNA for the CDR3: TGTGCCTGGAGTGTAAGGACAGGCTGGGAGACCCAGTACTTC. Translation: CAWSVRTGWETQYF. The chain carries TRBV30 and TRBJ2-5; 7 nucleotides agree with TRBD1. The CDR3 is made up of 14 amino acids. The junction had 6 bases not matched to a gene; V was cut back by 0 bases and J by 5 bases. Germline V CDR1 and CDR2: GTSNPN, SVGIG (reference sequence). The variable domain in full, with the rest retrieved from reference TRBV30 and TRBJ2-5, is SQTIHQWPATLVQPVGSPLSLECTVEGTSNPNLYWYRQAAGRGLQLLFYSVGIGQISSEVPQNLSASRPQDRQFILSSKKLLLSDSGFYLCAWSVRTGWETQYFGPGTRLLVL.

The chain employs TRBV12-3 or TRBV12-4 and TRBJ1-2; D is undetermined. V was shortened by 8 bases and J by 2 bases, with 12 bases between the two germline ends. The CDR3 is 13 amino acids. The CDR3 here is CASVPLDNYGYTF. CDR3 nucleotide sequence: TGTGCCAGCGTTCCATTAGACAACTATGGCTACACCTTC.

The rearrangement uses TRBV4-1 and TRBJ1-5, with TRBD1 matching 7 bases. The germline V gene has CDR1 MGHRA and CDR2 YSYEKL. J was trimmed by 5 bases and V by 0 bases; bases with no gene match: 4. CDR3 size: 15 residues. CDR3 in DNA: TGCGCCAGCAGCCAAGATGGGGACAGCTATCAGCCCCAGCATTTT. Residues: CASSQDGDSYQPQHF.

This clonotype has just one count. This chain connects TRBV10-3 to TRBJ1-1; 11 bases are shared with TRBD1. In germline, CDR1 is ENHRY, CDR2 SYGVKD. Losses at the gene ends were 0 bases for V and 4 bases for J; bases not matched to a gene: 7. The CDR3 extends over 17 amino acids. CDR3 residues: CAISESRTGGYATEAFF. For the CDR3, the DNA is TGTGCCATCAGTGAGTCTCGGACAGGGGGCTATGCCACTGAAGCTTTCTTT.

V is TRBV4-3 and J is TRBJ2-6; D is undetermined. The ends were cut back, 8 bases at V and 2 bases at J, with 7 bases in the middle. The CDR3 contains 13 residues. CDR1 LGHNA and CDR2 YSLEER come from the germline V gene. The CDR3 is CASSPAGANVLTF. CDR3 nucleotides: TGCGCCAGCTCCCCGGCTGGGGCCAACGTCCTGACTTTC.

The genes are TRBV18 and TRBJ1-1; possible D gene TRBD1, 6 bases. Trimming cost V 6 bases and J 0 bases, with 20 bases left between them. Per germline, CDR1 KGHSH and CDR2 LQKENI. The CDR3 has 17 amino acids. The CDR3, as DNA: TGTGCCAGCTCGCCTAGGACTGGGGGCCTTTTGAACACTGAAGCTTTCTTT. This gives the protein CASSPRTGGLLNTEAFF.

This chain links TRBV20-1 with TRBJ2-1; D is possibly TRBD1 (6 bases). CDR3 length equals 14 residues. Germline assignment: CDR1 DFQATT and CDR2 SNEGSKA (reference sequence). V was trimmed by 5 bases and J by 3 bases, leaving 14 bases between them. The CDR3, as DNA: TGCAGTGCTGCCAGGACAGACCGCTACAATGAGCAGTTCTTC. Translation gives CSAARTDRYNEQFF.

This clonotype was detected only a few times. The chain couples TRBV6-5 to TRBJ1-1; D call uncertain. Germline CDR1 and CDR2: MNHEY and SVGAGI. This CDR3 comprises 17 residues. V was cut by 3 bases and J by 5 bases, with 22 bases left in between. CDR3 loop: CASSYERWDELETEAFF. The CDR3 nucleotides are TGTGCCAGCAGTTATGAACGGTGGGATGAATTGGAAACTGAAGCTTTCTTT.

The chain couples TRBV12-3 or TRBV12-4 to TRBJ2-7; 8 bases align to TRBD1. Germline trimming cut 2 bases from V and 3 bases from J; bases unmatched to any gene: 6. The CDR3 spans 15 residues. CDR3 DNA: TGTGCCAGCAGTTTATCTGACAGGGGATACTACGAGCAGTACTTC. This encodes CASSLSDRGYYEQYF.

This chain links TRBV24-1 with TRBJ2-2, with TRBD1 matching 7 bases. V shed 5 bases and J 0 bases; nucleotides not matched to a gene: 8. The length of the CDR3 is 17 residues. The germline V gene has CDR1 KGHDR and CDR2 SFDVKD. CDR3 residues: CATSGPQGGPNTGELFF. DNA for the CDR3: TGTGCCACCAGTGGCCCTCAAGGGGGCCCGAACACCGGGGAGCTGTTTTTT.

The gene calls are TRBV4-2 and TRBJ2-1, with 10 bases identical to TRBD2. With 4 bases clipped from V and 6 bases from J, the junction kept 12 bases outside the gene matches. The CDR3 covers 17 residues. CDR1 LGHNA and CDR2 YNFKEQ come from the germline V gene. CDR3 protein: CASSLGVEVAGGNEQFF. The CDR3 DNA sequence: TGTGCCAGCAGCCTTGGGGTGGAGGTAGCGGGAGGCAATGAGCAGTTCTTC.

The chain joins TRBV29-1 to TRBJ2-3, with D unclear. V dropped 5 bases and J dropped 6 bases, with 9 bases sitting between them. This CDR3 is 11 amino acids long. Germline CDR1 reads SQVTM; CDR2 reads ANQGSEA. The CDR3: CSVPGFDTQYF. The CDR3 nucleotides are TGCAGCGTTCCCGGGTTTGATACGCAGTATTTT.

This clonotype was recorded a few times. The genes are TRBV7-6 and TRBJ1-1; D is unresolved. V was trimmed by 5 bases and J by 0 bases, leaving 7 bases between them. The CDR3 is made up of 13 amino acids. From germline, CDR1 is SGHVS and CDR2 FNYEAQ. The CDR3 is CASSEEMNTEAFF. CDR3 DNA sequence: TGTGCCAGCAGCGAGGAGATGAACACTGAAGCTTTCTTT.

V gene TRBV24-1 combines with J gene TRBJ2-1; a possible D gene is TRBD2 (6 bases). The CDR3 length is 17 residues. V shed 3 bases and J shed 7 bases, with 21 bases lying between them. CDR1 is KGHDR, CDR2 SFDVKD, per germline. CDR3 nucleotide sequence: TGTGCCACCAGTGATCCCAGACGGGGGACCCCTTATAATGAGCAGTTCTTC. Its protein is CATSDPRRGTPYNEQFF.

The chain employs TRBV29-1 and TRBJ2-7; perhaps TRBD2 as D (5 bases). This CDR3 has 14 amino acids. Germline CDR1 SQVTM, CDR2 ANQGSEA. Trimming stripped 5 bases from V and 1 base from J, with 15 bases between. CDR3 sequence: CSVWGEGRSYEQYF. The CDR3 DNA is TGCAGCGTTTGGGGTGAGGGCAGGTCCTACGAGCAGTACTTC.

V is TRBV27 and J is TRBJ2-1; D gene uncertain. The CDR3 extends over 14 amino acids. Per the germline V gene, CDR1 is MNHEY and CDR2 is SMNVEV (reference sequence). V lost 8 bases, J lost 4 bases, and 15 bases lay in between. In DNA, the CDR3 is TGTGCCAGCGGAGAGTTTGGTAATTACAATGAGCAGTTCTTC. Protein sequence: CASGEFGNYNEQFF.

The J gene is TRBJ2-2, the V gene TRBV6-1, with unresolved D. The V end was cut by 6 bases, the J end by 1 base, with 12 bases between. The germline gives CDR1 MNHNS, CDR2 SASEGT. The CDR3 sequence is 15 residues long. The CDR3 bases are TGTGCCAGCAGGCCACCCAACAGGAACACCGGGGAGCTGTTTTTT. Residues: CASRPPNRNTGELFF.

The DNA of the CDR3 is TGTGCCAGTAGTATCTTGACAGGAATCGACATTCAGTACTTC. The encoded protein is CASSILTGIDIQYF. The V and J genes are TRBV19 and TRBJ2-4; a possible D gene is TRBD1 (6 bases). The CDR3 runs to 14 residues. The germline V gene has CDR1 LNHDA and CDR2 SQIVND (reference sequence). Trimming removed 3 bases from V and 8 bases from J, with 14 bases in between.

V usage is TRBV5-5 and J usage is TRBJ2-1; 8 bases align to TRBD2. The CDR3 covers 13 residues. V trimming: 2 bases; J trimming: 9 bases; junction bases outside the gene matches: 4. Looked up from germline, CDR1 is SGHKS and CDR2 is YYEKEE (reference sequence). This CDR3 is CASSLILAGEQFF. The CDR3 bases are TGTGCCAGCAGCTTAATCCTAGCGGGTGAGCAGTTCTTC.

The chain combines TRBV2 with TRBJ2-5, with D unclear. Trimming took 6 bases from V and 5 from J, leaving 16 bases between them. CDR1 is SNHLY, CDR2 FYNNEI, per germline. The CDR3 consists of 14 residues. The CDR3 bases are TGTGCCAGCAGGGGCCTAGTGAATGTGGAGACCCAGTACTTC. It codes for CASRGLVNVETQYF.

J is TRBJ1-5 and V is TRBV28; 10 bases are a match to TRBD1. Germline loops: CDR1 MDHEN, CDR2 SYDVKM. The CDR3 is made up of 14 amino acids. The junction had 5 bases not matched to a gene; V was cut back by 6 bases and J by 6 bases. The CDR3 DNA sequence: TGTGCCAGCAGGGGACAGGGGCTCGGTCAGCCCCAGCATTTT. It specifies CASRGQGLGQPQHF.

Concerning this clonotype itself: A read error may account for a junction end that differs from germline. The chain recombines TRBV5-1 with TRBJ1-1; 8 bases match TRBD1. CDR3 size: 14 residues. CDR1 and CDR2 (germline): SGHRS, YFSETQ. DNA for the CDR3: TGCGCCAGCAGCTTCGACAGGGGTAACACTGAAGCTTTTTTT. Its protein product is CASSFDRGNTEAFF.

V is TRBV24-1 and J is TRBJ2-1; no definite D call. Germline V lookup: CDR1 KGHDR, CDR2 SFDVKD. Trimming cost V 5 bases and J 7 bases, with 11 bases left between them. This CDR3 contains 13 residues. CDR3 sequence (DNA): TGTGCCACCAGTGGCACCAGGTGGAATGAGCAGTTCTTC. Translated, it gives CATSGTRWNEQFF.